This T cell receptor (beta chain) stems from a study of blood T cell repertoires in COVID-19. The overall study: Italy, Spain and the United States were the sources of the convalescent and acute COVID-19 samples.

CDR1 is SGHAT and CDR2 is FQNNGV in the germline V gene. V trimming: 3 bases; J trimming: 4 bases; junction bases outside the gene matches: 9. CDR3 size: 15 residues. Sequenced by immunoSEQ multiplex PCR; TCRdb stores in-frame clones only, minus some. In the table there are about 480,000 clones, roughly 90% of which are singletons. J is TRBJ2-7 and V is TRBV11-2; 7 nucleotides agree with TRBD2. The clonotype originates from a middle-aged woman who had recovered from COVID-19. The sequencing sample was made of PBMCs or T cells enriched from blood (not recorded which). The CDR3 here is CASSFLRESWYEQYF. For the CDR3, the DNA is TGTGCCAGCAGCTTTTTGCGGGAGTCGTGGTACGAGCAGTACTTC.